This TCR beta chain stems from a study of blood T cell repertoires in COVID-19. The overall study: T cells, B-cell-depleted T cells, or PBMCs provided the cDNA or gDNA that served as material.

The CDR3 has 14 amino acids. V shed 3 bases, J shed 3 bases, and the junction held 5 bases outside the gene matches. The V gene's germline CDR1 is SGHRS and CDR2 YFSETQ. Using immunoSEQ multiplex PCR, the repertoire was profiled, and TCRdb retains in-frame clones only, with some absent. The table has 250,000 to 300,000 clones, 85% to 90% seen once. The sample comprised PBMCs or T cells enriched from blood (not recorded which). This TCR was recovered from an older woman in a cohort exposed to, infected with or recovered from COVID-19 (not recorded which). V usage is TRBV5-1 and J usage is TRBJ1-2; 7 bases are shared with TRBD1. The DNA for the CDR3 is TGCGCCAGCAGCTCGACAGGGAACTACTATGGCTACACCTTC. As protein: CASSSTGNYYGYTF.